The 27 T cell receptor beta chains below come from one sample, sequenced in a study of blood T cell repertoires in COVID-19. Clones were sequenced by immunoSEQ multiplex PCR, and TCRdb holds only the in-frame ones, with some missing. The table shows 110,000 or so clones, with approximately 82% occurring only once. The sample consisted of peripheral blood. The receptors here all came from a woman of 80 years or more with active or convalescent COVID-19.

The chain joins TRBV12-3 or TRBV12-4 to TRBJ1-2; D unclear. The CDR3 is 13 amino acids. Trimming cost V 6 bases and J 4 bases, with 12 bases left between them. CDR3 sequence: CASSPDRSYGYTF. CDR3 DNA sequence: TGTGCCAGCAGCCCCGATCGGAGCTATGGCTACACCTTC.

The chain recombines TRBV27 with TRBJ1-2; D not certain. Trimming stripped 8 bases from V and 7 bases from J, with 14 bases between. Germline CDR1 MNHEY, CDR2 SMNVEV (reference sequence). This CDR3 contains 12 residues. In nucleotides, the CDR3 is TGTGCCAGCCGAAGTTCGGGAGGTGGCTACACCTTC. Translating gives CASRSSGGGYTF.

The chain has TRBV27 and TRBJ1-5; 8 bases are a match to TRBD1. CDR1 MNHEY and CDR2 SMNVEV come from the germline V gene (reference sequence). CDR3 length equals 16 residues. The V gene end was trimmed by 6 bases and the J gene end by 1 base; junction bases not matched to a gene: 8. The CDR3: CASSRQGAESNQPQHF. The CDR3 DNA reads TGTGCCAGCAGCAGGCAGGGGGCAGAGAGCAATCAGCCCCAGCATTTT.

The sample holds one count of this clone. This chain uses TRBV6-5 with TRBJ1-4; 7 bases are a match to TRBD1. Looked up from germline, CDR1 is MNHEY and CDR2 is SVGAGI. After removal of 4 bases from V and 3 bases from J, the junction contained 5 bases not matched to a gene. The CDR3 covers 15 residues. CDR3 region: CASSFSGTANEKLFF. The CDR3 DNA reads TGTGCCAGCAGTTTCTCCGGGACAGCTAATGAAAAACTGTTTTTT.

The V gene is TRBV15, the J gene TRBJ2-5; TRBD2 is a possible D gene (6 bases). With 0 bases removed from V and 5 bases from J, the gap between germline ends came to 10 bases. The CDR3 length is 14 residues. CDR1 and CDR2 (germline): LNHNV, YYDKDF (reference sequence). This CDR3 is CATSRDPTSETQYF. For the CDR3, the DNA is TGTGCCACCAGCAGAGATCCGACTAGTGAGACCCAGTACTTC.

The CDR3 DNA follows: TGTGCCACCCAATTTTATAGCGGAGCGAACACCGGGGAGCTGTTTTTT. Translated, it gives CATQFYSGANTGELFF. The rearrangement joins TRBV15 to TRBJ2-2; TRBD2 is a possible D gene (6 bases). CDR1 and CDR2 from the germline V gene are LNHNV and YYDKDF (reference sequence). V dropped 8 bases and J dropped 0 bases, with 16 bases sitting between them. CDR3 size: 16 residues.

The chain uses TRBV5-5 and TRBJ1-2, with 12 nucleotides matching TRBD1. The CDR3 is 16 residues long. CDR1 SGHKS and CDR2 YYEKEE come from the germline V gene (reference sequence). J was trimmed by 6 bases and V by 3 bases; bases with no gene match: 9. In DNA form, the CDR3 reads TGTGCCAGCAGCTGGGGACAGGGGGCCCGACCGGATGGCTACACCTTC. Translated: CASSWGQGARPDGYTF.

This clone appeared once. This chain links TRBV5-4 with TRBJ2-3; TRBD1 agrees at 8 bases. This CDR3 spans 12 amino acids. The junction had 2 bases not matched to a gene; V was cut back by 5 bases and J by 6 bases. In germline, CDR1 is SGHNT, CDR2 YYREEE (reference sequence). CDR3 loop: CASSRQGDTQYF. The CDR3 DNA follows: TGTGCCAGCAGTAGACAGGGGGATACGCAGTATTTT.

The V and J genes are TRBV27 and TRBJ2-7; the match to TRBD1 covers 9 bases. This CDR3 has 14 amino acids. Germline V gene data show CDR1 as MNHEY and CDR2 as SMNVEV (reference sequence). Unmatched junction bases numbered 6, after V lost 6 bases and J lost 3 bases. CDR3 loop: CASSYGTGNYEQYF. CDR3 nucleotide sequence: TGTGCCAGCAGCTACGGGACAGGGAACTACGAGCAGTACTTC.

The genes are TRBV19 and TRBJ2-6; 16 nucleotides line up with TRBD2. The V gene end was trimmed by 5 bases and the J gene end by 3 bases; junction bases not matched to a gene: 13. This CDR3 has 21 amino acids. Germline V gene lookup returns CDR1 LNHDA and CDR2 SQIVND (reference sequence). CDR3 region: CASSAGTSGRATVGGANVLTF. The CDR3 bases are TGTGCCAGTAGTGCGGGGACTAGCGGGAGGGCCACGGTTGGTGGGGCCAACGTCCTGACTTTC. Full variable domain (remainder filled in from reference TRBV19 and TRBJ2-6): DGGITQSPKYLFRKEGQNVTLSCEQNLNHDAMYWYRQDPGQGLRLIYYSQIVNDFQKGDIAEGYSVSREKKESFPLTVTSAQKNPTAFYLCASSAGTSGRATVGGANVLTFGAGSRLTVL.

The V call is TRBV25-1, the J call TRBJ1-1; TRBD1 might be the D (5 bases). The CDR3 sequence is 13 residues long. Germline assignment: CDR1 MGHDK and CDR2 SYGVNS. V dropped 3 bases and J dropped 7 bases, with 12 bases sitting between them. The CDR3 reads CASSDTQEYEAFF. CDR3 nucleotide sequence: TGTGCCAGCAGTGACACACAGGAGTATGAAGCTTTCTTT.

This clone was seen just once. The chain has TRBV11-2 and TRBJ2-3; the match to TRBD1 covers 7 bases. Germline loops: CDR1 SGHAT, CDR2 FQNNGV. After removal of 4 bases from V and 14 bases from J, the junction contained 9 bases not matched to a gene. The CDR3 consists of 12 residues. The CDR3 here is CASSSRTGLGYF. The CDR3 nucleotides are TGTGCCAGCAGCTCGCGGACAGGTTTAGGGTATTTT.

The chain combines TRBV28 with TRBJ1-5; no reliable D call. With 4 bases removed from V and 6 bases from J, the gap between germline ends came to 10 bases. The CDR3 runs to 13 residues. Germline CDR1 and CDR2: MDHEN and SYDVKM. The CDR3 sequence is CASSSAGSQPQHF. As DNA, the CDR3 is TGTGCCAGCAGTTCCGCGGGCAGTCAGCCCCAGCATTTT.

The chain's CDR3 is CASSIQGVSGNTIYF. The CDR3 region has the DNA TGCGCCAGCAGCATACAGGGGGTCTCTGGAAACACCATATATTTT. The chain carries TRBV5-1 and TRBJ1-3; 8 bases are a match to TRBD1. V gave up 4 bases and J gave up 0 bases; unmatched junction bases: 3. CDR1 and CDR2 from the germline V gene are SGHRS and YFSETQ. The CDR3 has 15 amino acids.

V is TRBV6-5 and J is TRBJ1-3, with TRBD1 matching over 7 bases. With 4 bases clipped from V and 0 bases from J, the junction kept 6 bases outside the gene matches. The CDR3 is 16 residues long. Germline loops: CDR1 MNHEY, CDR2 SVGAGI. The CDR3 DNA is TGTGCCAGCAGTTCGGGACAGCCTCGCTCTGGAAACACCATATATTTT. Protein sequence: CASSSGQPRSGNTIYF.

This rearrangement joins TRBV6-5 to TRBJ2-1, with 8 bases fitting TRBD1. V shed 7 bases, J shed 6 bases, and the junction held 8 bases outside the gene matches. This CDR3 is built from 14 residues. In germline, CDR1 is MNHEY, CDR2 SVGAGI. The CDR3 DNA reads as TGTGCCAGCAAGATCGGACAGGGACTCAATGAGCAGTTCTTC. Translating it yields CASKIGQGLNEQFF.

V gene TRBV6-5 combines with J gene TRBJ1-6, with 11 bases fitting TRBD1. Germline V gene lookup returns CDR1 MNHEY and CDR2 SVGAGI. The CDR3 consists of 14 residues. V lost 6 bases to trimming and J lost 9 bases; unmatched junction nucleotides: 4. The CDR3 DNA sequence: TGTGCCAGCAGGGTCGGGACAGGGGGTTCACCCCTCCACTTT. Translated, it gives CASRVGTGGSPLHF.

This chain uses TRBV2 with TRBJ2-7; D is perhaps TRBD1 (6 bases). The CDR3 totals 14 residues. Looked up from germline, CDR1 is SNHLY and CDR2 is FYNNEI. V shed 4 bases and J shed 3 bases, with 13 bases lying between them. CDR3 region: CASSAPGHVYEQYF. In DNA form, the CDR3 reads TGTGCCAGCAGTGCTCCGGGACACGTCTACGAGCAGTACTTC.

This sequence joins TRBV3-1 (or the pseudogene TRBV3-2) and TRBJ2-7; 8 bases map to TRBD2. CDR1 is LGHDT, CDR2 YNNKEL, per germline (reference sequence). V dropped 4 bases and J dropped 8; count of bases not matched to a gene: 10. This CDR3 is 14 amino acids long. The CDR3 bases are TGTGCCAGCAGCCCGTCTAACGGGGGGGGAAAGCAGTACTTC. Translated, it gives CASSPSNGGGKQYF.

The V gene is TRBV4-1, the J gene TRBJ1-4; D is unclear. The CDR3 spans 15 residues. Germline CDR1 MGHRA, CDR2 YSYEKL. Trimming cost V 5 bases and J 3 bases, with 13 bases left between them. In DNA form, the CDR3 reads TGCGCCAGCAGCAAACAACAGAGATCTAATGAAAAACTGTTTTTT. It codes for CASSKQQRSNEKLFF.

The chain uses TRBV24-1 and TRBJ1-4; 7 bases fit TRBD1. Looked up from germline, CDR1 is KGHDR and CDR2 is SFDVKD. The CDR3 contains 14 residues. J was trimmed by 3 bases and V by 4 bases; bases with no gene match: 1. In DNA, the CDR3 is TGTGCCACCAGTGAAGGGACAGCTAATGAAAAACTGTTTTTT. The encoded protein is CATSEGTANEKLFF.

This clone showed up just once. This chain links TRBV18 with TRBJ1-6; 8 bases align to TRBD1. The CDR3 is 15 residues long. The V segment lost 3 bases and the J segment 7 bases; nucleotides outside the gene matches: 5. Germline V gives CDR1 KGHSH, CDR2 LQKENI. This chain's CDR3 is CASSPVTGGNSPLHF. The CDR3 nucleotides are TGTGCCAGCTCACCTGTAACAGGGGGGAATTCACCCCTCCACTTT.

V and J are TRBV5-4 and TRBJ1-2; tentative D call: TRBD1 (6 bases). The length of the CDR3 is 14 residues. Per the germline V gene, CDR1 is SGHNT and CDR2 is YYREEE (reference sequence). V lost 4 bases to trimming and J lost 0 bases, with 10 bases between them. This CDR3 reads CASSRQGTNYGYTF. The CDR3 nucleotides read TGTGCCAGCAGCAGGCAGGGGACTAACTATGGCTACACCTTC.

This chain uses TRBV27 with TRBJ2-2, with 12 bases lining up with TRBD1. The germline gives CDR1 MNHEY, CDR2 SMNVEV (reference sequence). V trimming: 7 bases; J trimming: 4 bases; junction bases outside the gene matches: 7. The CDR3 sequence is 16 residues long. Here the CDR3 reads CASKEGQGAFTGELFF. The CDR3 DNA is TGTGCCAGCAAGGAGGGACAGGGGGCTTTCACCGGGGAGCTGTTTTTT.

This chain uses TRBV27 with TRBJ2-7; TRBD2 agrees at 8 bases. The germline CDR1 and CDR2 sequences are MNHEY and SMNVEV (reference sequence). The CDR3 runs to 14 residues. V trimming: 3 bases; J trimming: 2 bases; junction bases outside the gene matches: 3. The CDR3 sequence is CASSLRGATYEQYF. The CDR3 DNA is TGTGCCAGCAGTTTGCGGGGGGCCACCTACGAGCAGTACTTC.

This clone was picked up a small number of times. The chain carries TRBV6-1 and TRBJ1-5; no reliable D call. Germline loops: CDR1 MNHNS, CDR2 SASEGT. The CDR3 is 13 amino acids. The V end lost 1 base, the J end lost 6 bases, and 7 bases lay between the germline ends. CDR3 protein: CASSEVQSQPQHF. In nucleotides, the CDR3 is TGTGCCAGCAGTGAAGTGCAGTCTCAGCCCCAGCATTTT.

The chain carries TRBV12-3 or TRBV12-4 and TRBJ1-6; a possible D gene is TRBD1 (6 bases). Trimming removed 7 bases from V and 9 bases from J, with 13 bases in between. The CDR3 loop spans 13 amino acids. CDR3: CASNRAKGSPLHF. CDR3 bases: TGTGCCAGCAACAGGGCTAAGGGTTCACCCCTCCACTTT.